This T cell receptor (beta chain) was captured in a study of glioma-infiltrating T cells after dendritic cell vaccination. Time point described: after dendritic cell vaccination, including at tumor progression/relapse. The CDR3 sequence is 13 residues long. V was shortened by 4 bases and J by 1 base, with 8 bases between the two germline ends. The germline gives CDR1 SGHNT, CDR2 YYREEE (reference sequence). Clones were sequenced by immunoSEQ multiplex PCR, and TCRdb holds only the in-frame ones, with some missing. The repertoire includes approximately 50,000 clones, 70% to 90% of them detected once, and about 9% sits in the top ten.

The chain joins TRBV5-4 to TRBJ1-1; unclear D gene. The TCR originated in a human donor with glioblastoma. The sample consisted of blood, taken after dendritic cell vaccination. As DNA, the CDR3 is TGTGCCAGCAGCATTACAGAGAACACTGAAGCTTTCTTT. Protein sequence: CASSITENTEAFF.